The clone carrying this T cell receptor (beta chain) was recorded a few times. Its antigen remains unknown. After isolation, RNA underwent reverse transcription to generate cDNA as the sequencing template. Generated by immunoSEQ multiplex PCR, the TCRdb table keeps only in-frame clones and is missing some. The sample holds more than 150,000 clones, about 60% seen once. Specified treatment: oral pan-JAK inhibitor, 5-10 mg twice daily. PBMCs yielded sorted CD4+ and CD8+ T cells. This sample was taken from a study of CD8+ T cells in alopecia areata. Overall study: Patients in the treated group were given tofacitinib by mouth, 5 to 10 mg twice a day.

Whole-study findings and limits: Association of baseline CD8+ expansion with response is uncertain owing to one nonresponder.

The CDR3 totals 14 residues. Trimming shortened V by 0 bases and J by 5 bases, and 10 bases separated the two germline ends. Germline V gene sequence: CDR1 LNHNV, CDR2 YYDKDF (reference sequence). The gene calls are TRBV15 and TRBJ2-5, with D perhaps matching TRBD1 (5 bases). The source material was CD8+ T cells sorted from blood, sampled at week 24, from a patient treated with tofacitinib. This sequence was found in a human donor with alopecia areata. The CDR3 reads CATSRDQQVETQYF. DNA for the CDR3: TGTGCCACCAGCAGAGATCAACAGGTTGAGACCCAGTACTTC.